This TCR beta chain was sequenced for a study of T cell changes during pregnancy in multiple sclerosis. The repertoire was sequenced with immunoSEQ multiplex PCR; TCRdb's copy has only in-frame clones and lacks some. The data hold about 40,000 clones, with 93% observed a single time. Germline-derived CDR1 and CDR2 are SNHLY and FYNNEI. V lost 6 bases and J lost 0, with 15 bases in between. The CDR3 runs 15 residues. Sequencing used CD8+ T cells from peripheral blood mononuclear cells, obtained in the third trimester of pregnancy. This clonotype originated in a female donor with multiple sclerosis, enrolled in a pregnancy study. The rearrangement uses TRBV2 and TRBJ2-7; D might be TRBD2 (6 bases). The CDR3 protein is CASRGPGTPSYEQYF. CDR3 nucleotides: TGTGCCAGCAGAGGACCCGGGACTCCCTCCTACGAGCAGTACTTC.